This note documents a single T cell receptor (beta chain) sequence. The repertoire was sequenced with immunoSEQ multiplex PCR; TCRdb's copy has only in-frame clones and lacks some. The sample lists about 100,000 clones; 75% to 95% were seen once. The germline V gene has CDR1 MDHEN and CDR2 SYDVKM. CDR3 length: 14 amino acids. Trimming shortened V by 2 bases and J by 1 base, and 8 bases separated the two germline ends. The data stem from a study of T cell changes during pregnancy in multiple sclerosis. The sample consisted of peripheral blood, taken in the second trimester of pregnancy. The V call is TRBV28, the J call TRBJ2-5, with D perhaps TRBD2 (5 bases). This sequence was found in a female donor with multiple sclerosis, enrolled in a pregnancy study. CDR3 in amino acids: CASSLAGRQETQYF. As DNA, the CDR3 is TGTGCCAGCAGTTTAGCGGGCCGCCAAGAGACCCAGTACTTC.